This is a list of T cell receptor beta chains from one sample in a study of T cells in Graves' hyperthyroidism and ophthalmopathy. TCRdb ran MiXCR on the multiplex PCR reads and lists one entry per CDR3 protein. The table includes roughly 840,000 distinct CDR3 sequences, over 35% detected once. The material sequenced was blood. The receptors were gathered from a young man with Graves' hyperthyroidism. Both conserved end residues are part of each CDR3. A D gene is named only where the DNA matches it firmly. Expanded clones are given a class, and other clones once, few, many or no size at all.

J | V | size | D | DNA | CDR3
TRBJ2-5 | TRBV29-1 | NA | NA | TGCAGCGTTGAGGGGGCCGGGGGTATGCGGACCCAGTACTTC | CSVEGAGGMRTQYF
TRBJ2-6 | TRBV12-3/TRBV12-4 | few | NA | TGTGCCAGCAGCCCGACAGTCAGCTCTGGGGCCAACGTCCTGACTTTC | CASSPTVSSGANVLTF
TRBJ1-4 | TRBV13 | NA | NA | TGTGCCAGCAGCCCCCCGCGGGCAGGGGTGAAACTGTTTTTT | CASSPPRAGVKLFF
TRBJ2-7 | TRBV2 | NA | TRBD1 | TGTGCCAGCTTGGGTGCACAGGGGTGGTACGAGCAGTACTTC | CASLGAQGWYEQYF
TRBJ2-2 | TRBV7-2 | few | NA | TGCGCCAGCAGCCAAGGTGGGTTCGACACCGGGGAGCTGTTTTTT | CASSQGGFDTGELFF
TRBJ2-2 | TRBV20-1 | NA | NA | TGCAGTGCTAGGGGGGACACGAACACCGGGGAGCTGTTTTTT | CSARGDTNTGELFF
TRBJ1-6 | TRBV11-2 | NA | TRBD1 | TGTGCCAGCAGCTTACAGGGGGTGATGAATTCACCCCTCCACTTT | CASSLQGVMNSPLHF
TRBJ1-1 | TRBV7-6 | once | NA | TGTGCCAGCAGCTTACTAACAGGTGTCGAGACTGAAGCTTTCTTT | CASSLLTGVETEAFF
TRBJ1-5 | TRBV4-1 | NA | NA | TGCGCCAGCAGCCAAGATCTAAGCAATCAGCCCCAGCATTTT | CASSQDLSNQPQHF
TRBJ1-1 | TRBV29-1 | many | TRBD1 | TGCAGCGTTGAAGGACAGGGGGCGTCTGAAGCTTTCTTT | CSVEGQGASEAFF
TRBJ2-7 | TRBV5-6 | few | NA | TGTGCCAGCAGTCGACGGTCAAGCTCCTACGAGCAGTACTTC | CASSRRSSSYEQYF
TRBJ2-7 | TRBV6-2/TRBV6-3 | NA | NA | TGTGCCAGCCAAGAGGTGGCTAGCGTGTTGTACGAGCAGTACTTC | CASQEVASVLYEQYF
TRBJ1-5 | TRBV19 | NA | NA | TGTGCCAGTAGTATAGGGGGTGACGCGAGCAATCAGCCCCAGCATTTT | CASSIGGDASNQPQHF
TRBJ1-1 | TRBV2 | many | NA | TGTGCCAGCAGAGCTGACAGCGTGGGCACTGAAGCTTTCTTT | CASRADSVGTEAFF
TRBJ2-2 | TRBV7-7 | few | TRBD2 | TGTGCTAGCAGCCGTACGACTAGCGGGAGCCCCGGGGAGCTGTTTTTT | CASSRTTSGSPGELFF
TRBJ1-6 | TRBV7-9 | many | NA | TGTGCCAGCAGCACCAGGGGACCTTCACCCCTCCACTTT | CASSTRGPSPLHF
TRBJ2-7 | TRBV5-1 | few | NA | TGCGCCAGCAGCTCCTGGCAGGGAACCGAGCAGTACTTC | CASSSWQGTEQYF
TRBJ2-2 | TRBV7-2 | NA | NA | NA | CASSSVAGSCFF
TRBJ2-7 | TRBV7-6 | many | TRBD2 | TGTGCCAGCAGCCTATTAGCGGGAGGAGGCTACGAGCAGTACTTC | CASSLLAGGGYEQYF
TRBJ2-6 | TRBV5-6 | NA | NA | TGTGCCAGCAGCTTGGTAGGAAGGACCGGGGCCAACGTCCTGACTTTC | CASSLVGRTGANVLTF
TRBJ2-7 | TRBV9 | NA | TRBD1 | TGTGCCAGCAGCGCAGCCTCCGGGACAGGGGCAACCTACGAGCAGTACTTC | CASSAASGTGATYEQYF
TRBJ2-6 | TRBV7-3 | few | TRBD2 | TGTGCCAGCAGTCCCCTGAGTCTAGCGGGGAACTCTGGGGCCAACGTCCTGACTTTC | CASSPLSLAGNSGANVLTF
TRBJ1-2 | TRBV25-1 | NA | TRBD1 | TGTGCCAGCAGTGAGGCCTCGGGACAGTCGGAGGGTGCCTATGGCTACACCTTC | CASSEASGQSEGAYGYTF
TRBJ1-4 | TRBV2 | many | NA | TGTGCCAGCAGTGAAGAGTTGGGCCCCGAAAAACTGTTTTTT | CASSEELGPEKLFF
TRBJ1-6 | TRBV5-1 | few | NA | TGCGCCAGCAGCTTGGAAGCCACAACGGCTTCACCCCTCCACTTT | CASSLEATTASPLHF
TRBJ1-1 | TRBV6-5 | NA | TRBD1 | TGTGCCAGCAGTTACGCGACAGGGTCGAACACTGAAGCTTTCTTT | CASSYATGSNTEAFF
TRBJ2-7 | TRBV25-1 | NA | NA | TGTGCCAGCAGTTACCCCTCAGGGAGCGAGCAGTACTTC | CASSYPSGSEQYF
TRBJ2-5 | TRBV2 | NA | TRBD2 | TGTGCCAGCAGTGATCAGCTAGCGGAACAAGAGACCCAGTACTTC | CASSDQLAEQETQYF
TRBJ1-5 | TRBV20-1 | NA | NA | TGCAGTGCTATCCCCGGACCCAGCAATCAGCCCCAGCATTTT | CSAIPGPSNQPQHF
TRBJ1-2 | TRBV9 | many | TRBD1 | TGCGCCAGCAGTGAGCGGACAGGGTATGGCTACACCTTC | CASSERTGYGYTF
TRBJ2-7 | TRBV7-3 | few | NA | TGTGCCAGCAGCGCCCAGGTCACCGGGGAGCAGTACTTC | CASSAQVTGEQYF
TRBJ1-2 | TRBV29-1 | NA | TRBD1 | TGCAGCGTAAAACAGGGGGCGAACTATGGCTACACCTTC | CSVKQGANYGYTF
TRBJ1-1 | TRBV19 | many | TRBD1 | TGTGCCAGTAGCCTCAGGACAGGGAGCCCTGAAGCTTTCTTT | CASSLRTGSPEAFF
TRBJ2-7 | TRBV9 | many | NA | TGTGCCAGCAGCGTAGATGGAGGGAACTACGAGCAGTACTTC | CASSVDGGNYEQYF
TRBJ2-5 | TRBV7-3 | many | NA | TGTGCCAGCAGCCGCGCTCTAGGGGAGACCCAGTACTTC | CASSRALGETQYF
TRBJ2-2 | TRBV20-1 | few | NA | TGCAGTGCTAGGGGGTACCGTAGAGTCACCGGGGAGCTGTTTTTT | CSARGYRRVTGELFF
TRBJ2-7 | TRBV20-1 | NA | TRBD1 | TGCAGTGCTAGTAATCCGGGACAGGCTTCCTACGAGCAGTACTTC | CSASNPGQASYEQYF
TRBJ1-2 | TRBV7-4 | NA | NA | TGTGCCAGCAGCCCGCCGGGTATCGGAGGCTACACCTTC | CASSPPGIGGYTF
TRBJ1-6 | TRBV2 | many | TRBD1 | TGTGCCAGCAGTGAAAGGGACAGGGTAAATTCACCCCTCCACTTT | CASSERDRVNSPLHF
TRBJ2-7 | TRBV7-8 | few | NA | TGTGCCAGCAGCCAAGCCGCGGGGAGCTCCTACGAGCAGTACTTC | CASSQAAGSSYEQYF
TRBJ2-5 | TRBV7-9 | few | TRBD2 | TGTGCCAGCACCCAACTAGCGGCCCAACGGGGGACCCAGTACTTC | CASTQLAAQRGTQYF
TRBJ2-6 | TRBV2 | many | NA | TGTGCCAGCAGTGTGTCGGAAGTTCGCTACTCTGGGGCCAACGTCCTGACTTTC | CASSVSEVRYSGANVLTF
TRBJ2-7 | TRBV12-3/TRBV12-4 | NA | NA | TGTGCCAGCAGTTTGACAGGCGGGATGGACGAGCAGTACTTC | CASSLTGGMDEQYF
TRBJ2-7 | TRBV9 | NA | NA | TGTGCCAGCTCACCATCCGAGGGCGGCGAGCAGTACTTC | CASSPSEGGEQYF
TRBJ2-7 | TRBV7-2 | few | NA | TGTGCCAGCAGCCAAGATCTGGGGGGTTCCTACGAGCAGTACTTC | CASSQDLGGSYEQYF
TRBJ1-5 | TRBV10-2 | NA | TRBD1 | TGTGCCAGCAGTGAGGGGACAGGGGAGGTCTCTCTGCAGCCCCAGCATTTT | CASSEGTGEVSLQPQHF
TRBJ2-7 | TRBV20-1 | NA | TRBD2 | TGCAGTGCTGGGAGGGAGGGAATGTACTTC | CSAGREGMYF
TRBJ1-1 | TRBV14 | few | NA | TGTGCCAGCAGCCAAGGAATCAGGAACACTGAAGCTTTCTTT | CASSQGIRNTEAFF
TRBJ1-1 | TRBV7-9 | NA | TRBD1 | TGTGCCAGCAGCATGACAGGGCGGTTCACTGAAGCTTTCTTT | CASSMTGRFTEAFF
TRBJ1-2 | TRBV7-9 | many | TRBD1 | TGTGCCAGCAGCAGTGGGACAGCTTACCTATATGGCTACACCTTC | CASSSGTAYLYGYTF